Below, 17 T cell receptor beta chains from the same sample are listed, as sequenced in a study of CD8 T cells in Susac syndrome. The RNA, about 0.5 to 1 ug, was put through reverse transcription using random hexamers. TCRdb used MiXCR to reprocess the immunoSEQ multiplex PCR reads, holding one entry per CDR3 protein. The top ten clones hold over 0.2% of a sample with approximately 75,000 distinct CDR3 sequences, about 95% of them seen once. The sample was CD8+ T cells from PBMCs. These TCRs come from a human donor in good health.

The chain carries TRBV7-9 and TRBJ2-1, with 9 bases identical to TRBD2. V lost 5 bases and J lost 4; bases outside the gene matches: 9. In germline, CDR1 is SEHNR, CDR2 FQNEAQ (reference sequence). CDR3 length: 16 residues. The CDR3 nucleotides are TGTGCCAGCAGCAAAATCGCGGGGGGGCCGTACAATGAGCAGTTCTTC. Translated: CASSKIAGGPYNEQFF.

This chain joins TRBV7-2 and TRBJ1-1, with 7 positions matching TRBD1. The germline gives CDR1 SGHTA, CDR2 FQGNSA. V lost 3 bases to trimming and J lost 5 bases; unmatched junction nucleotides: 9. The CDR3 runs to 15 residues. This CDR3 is CASSFIGGGGTEAFF. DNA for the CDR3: TGTGCCAGCAGCTTTATAGGGGGCGGGGGTACTGAAGCTTTCTTT.

Here the CDR3 reads CATSDSDRGNIQYF. The CDR3 nucleotides read TGTGCCACCAGTGATTCGGACAGGGGAAACATTCAGTACTTC. The chain employs TRBV24-1 and TRBJ2-4; TRBD1 agrees at 9 bases. This CDR3 has 14 amino acids. Germline CDR1 reads KGHDR; CDR2 reads SFDVKD. J was trimmed by 6 bases and V by 2 bases; bases with no gene match: 1.

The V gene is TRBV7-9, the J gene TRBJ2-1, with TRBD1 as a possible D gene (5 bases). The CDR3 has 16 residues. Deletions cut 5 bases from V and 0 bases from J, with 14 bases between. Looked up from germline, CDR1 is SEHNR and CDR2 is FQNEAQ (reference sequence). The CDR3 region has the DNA TGTGCCAGCAGCCCAGTGACAGCGAGCTCCTACAATGAGCAGTTCTTC. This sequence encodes CASSPVTASSYNEQFF.

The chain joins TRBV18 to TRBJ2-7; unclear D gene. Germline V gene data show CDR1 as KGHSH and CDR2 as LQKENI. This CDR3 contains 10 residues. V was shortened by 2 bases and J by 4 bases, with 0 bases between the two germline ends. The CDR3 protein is CASSPYEQYF. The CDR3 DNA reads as TGTGCCAGCTCACCATACGAGCAGTACTTC.

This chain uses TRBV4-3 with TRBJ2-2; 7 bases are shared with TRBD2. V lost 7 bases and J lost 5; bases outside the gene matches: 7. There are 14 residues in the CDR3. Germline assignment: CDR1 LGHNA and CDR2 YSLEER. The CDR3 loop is CASKAGRGTGELFF. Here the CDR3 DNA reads TGCGCCAGCAAAGCGGGACGTGGAACCGGGGAGCTGTTTTTT.

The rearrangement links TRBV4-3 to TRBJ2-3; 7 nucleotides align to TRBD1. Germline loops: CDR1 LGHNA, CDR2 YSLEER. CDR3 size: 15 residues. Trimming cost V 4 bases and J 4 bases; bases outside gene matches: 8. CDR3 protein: CASSPQRGPADTQYF. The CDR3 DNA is TGCGCCAGCAGCCCCCAGAGGGGGCCGGCAGATACGCAGTATTTT.

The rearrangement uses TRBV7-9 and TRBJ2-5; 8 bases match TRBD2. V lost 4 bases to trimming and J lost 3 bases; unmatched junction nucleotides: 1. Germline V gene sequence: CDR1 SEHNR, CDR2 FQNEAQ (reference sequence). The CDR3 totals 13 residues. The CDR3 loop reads CASSSGGEETQYF. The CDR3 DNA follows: TGTGCCAGCAGCTCGGGGGGGGAAGAGACCCAGTACTTC.

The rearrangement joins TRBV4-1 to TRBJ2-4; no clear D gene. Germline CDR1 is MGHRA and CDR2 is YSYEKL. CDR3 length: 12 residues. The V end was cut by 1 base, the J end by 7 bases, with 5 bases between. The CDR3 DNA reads TGCGCCAGCAGCCAAGGGGTTAACATTCAGTACTTC. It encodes CASSQGVNIQYF.

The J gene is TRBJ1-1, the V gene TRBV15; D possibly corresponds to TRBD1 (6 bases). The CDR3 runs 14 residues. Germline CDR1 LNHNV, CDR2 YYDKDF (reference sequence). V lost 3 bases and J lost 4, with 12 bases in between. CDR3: CATSSGGAGTEAFF. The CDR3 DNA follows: TGTGCCACCAGCAGCGGGGGGGCAGGCACTGAAGCTTTCTTT.

CDR3: CASSPYGTSYVNEQFF. DNA for the CDR3: TGCGCCAGCAGCCCGTATGGGACTAGCTACGTCAATGAGCAGTTCTTC. The chain recombines TRBV5-1 with TRBJ2-1; 9 nucleotides line up with TRBD2. V was clipped by 4 bases and J by 6 bases; unmatched bases: 11. Germline CDR1 is SGHRS and CDR2 is YFSETQ. The CDR3 is 16 amino acids.

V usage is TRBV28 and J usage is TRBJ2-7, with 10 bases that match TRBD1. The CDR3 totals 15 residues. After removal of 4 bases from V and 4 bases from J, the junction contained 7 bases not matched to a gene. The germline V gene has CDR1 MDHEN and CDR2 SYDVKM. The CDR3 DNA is TGTGCCAGCAGTTCCTGGGGGACAGGGGTGTACGAGCAGTACTTC. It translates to CASSSWGTGVYEQYF. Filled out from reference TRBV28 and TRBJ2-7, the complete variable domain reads DVKVTQSSRYLVKRTGEKVFLECVQDMDHENMFWYRQDPGLGLRLIYFSYDVKMKEKGDIPEGYSVSREKKERFSLILESASTNQTSMYLCASSSWGTGVYEQYFGPGTRLTVT.

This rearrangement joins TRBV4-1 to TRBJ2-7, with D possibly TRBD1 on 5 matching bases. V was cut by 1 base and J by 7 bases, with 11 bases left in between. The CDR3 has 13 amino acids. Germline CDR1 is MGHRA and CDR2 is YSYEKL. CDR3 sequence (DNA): TGCGCCAGCAGCCAAGGTGTAGGGGATGAGCAGTACTTC. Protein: CASSQGVGDEQYF.

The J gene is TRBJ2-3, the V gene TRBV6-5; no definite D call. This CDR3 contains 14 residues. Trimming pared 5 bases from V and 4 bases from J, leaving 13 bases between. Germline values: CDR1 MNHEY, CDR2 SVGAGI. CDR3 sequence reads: CASSQVGPPDTQYF. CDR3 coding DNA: TGTGCCAGCAGTCAGGTCGGACCCCCAGATACGCAGTATTTT.

This CDR3 is CATSAAKPDNEQFF. The DNA of the CDR3 is TGTGCCACCAGTGCAGCCAAACCCGACAATGAGCAGTTCTTC. This chain links TRBV24-1 with TRBJ2-1; no clear D gene. Between the trimmed V and J ends, which lost 5 bases and 5 bases, there was a span of 12 bases. This CDR3 has 14 residues. CDR1 is KGHDR and CDR2 is SFDVKD in the germline V gene.

The CDR3 bases are TGCAGCGTTGAAATTAGCGGGGTTCAAACCGGGGAGCTGTTTTTT. Translating gives CSVEISGVQTGELFF. The chain combines TRBV29-1 with TRBJ2-2, with 8 nucleotides matching TRBD2. Trimming removed 2 bases from V and 5 bases from J; junction bases left unmatched: 7. Germline V gene lookup returns CDR1 SQVTM and CDR2 ANQGSEA. The CDR3 is 15 amino acids.

The CDR3 is CASSWTRGNTEAFF. In DNA, the CDR3 is TGTGCCAGCAGTTGGACCCGGGGAAACACTGAAGCTTTCTTT. The V gene is TRBV6-5, the J gene TRBJ1-1; the D is unclear. Germline loops: CDR1 MNHEY, CDR2 SVGAGI. The CDR3 has 14 amino acids. V shed 4 bases and J shed 2 bases, with 11 bases lying between them.